The entry below describes one T cell receptor beta chain. The CDR3 runs 12 residues. V was shortened by 2 bases and J by 4 bases, with 6 bases between the two germline ends. The germline V gene encodes CDR1 GTSNPN and CDR2 SVGIG (reference sequence). The source of the sample is a study of T-cell reconstitution after alpha-beta-depleted transplantation in children. For TCRbeta, the library was prepared with unique molecular identifiers. TCRdb reprocessed the PCR reads via MiXCR and lists one record per CDR3 protein. The sample includes 380,000 or so distinct CDR3 sequences, about an eighth seen only once; the top ten take roughly 4.3%.

The sample was PBMCs, taken from the stem cell graft. V and J are TRBV30 and TRBJ1-3; D is undetermined. This TCR derives from a human donor who donated a stem cell graft to a child with Fanconi anemia. Written as DNA, the CDR3 is TGTGCCTGGAGTCAATCCGGAAACACCATATATTTT. Encoded protein: CAWSQSGNTIYF.